The T cell receptor (beta chain) described here comes from a study of blood T cell repertoires in COVID-19. Study processing details: Amplification of reference gene primers provided the estimated nucleated cell counts. Repertoires were generated with immunoSEQ multiplex PCR, while TCRdb's copy carries only in-frame clones and drops some. V and J calls and clone size are copied from that table; D and trimming were computed from the DNA. The repertoire holds approximately 230,000 clones, with roughly 84% as singletons. This TCR derives from a middle-aged woman who had recovered from COVID-19. What was sequenced was peripheral blood.

CDR3 sequence (DNA): TGTGCCAGCAGCTTAGCTAGCGGGTACGAGCAGTACTTC. Its protein product is CASSLASGYEQYF. V gene TRBV11-3 combines with J gene TRBJ2-7; the match to TRBD2 covers 8 bases. The V segment lost 1 base and the J segment 4 bases; nucleotides outside the gene matches: 0. The CDR3 runs 13 residues. Germline CDR1 and CDR2: SGHNT and YENEEA.